This T cell receptor (beta chain) derives from a study of beta chain features in type 1 diabetes. Study-wide findings and caveats: Moderate but significant shortening of TCRB CDR3s was recorded in all four CD4+ subsets from Type 1 diabetes patients. Among patients, naive, central memory and Treg TCRB repertoires appeared more similar than among healthy donors.

This clone came up many times. Its target is unknown. The sample carries other DNA sequences with the same CDR3. The authors reverse transcribed all of the isolated RNA, so sequencing captured expressed TCRB transcripts. Sequencing was performed with immunoSEQ multiplex PCR; in TCRdb, only in-frame clones are kept and a portion is missing. This table has over 150,000 clones, about a tenth appearing once. Germline lookup yields CDR1 KGHSH and CDR2 LQKENI. Trimming shortened V by 3 bases and J by 3 bases, and 6 bases separated the two germline ends. CDR3 size: 13 residues. The clonotype was recovered from a man between 25 and 39 years old with type 1 diabetes. This chain links TRBV18 with TRBJ2-1; D remains unclear. The sample consisted of central memory CD4+ T cells from blood. CDR3 sequence reads: CASSPASYNEQFF. CDR3 bases: TGTGCCAGCTCACCGGCCAGCTACAATGAGCAGTTCTTC.